One sample yielded the 14 T cell receptor beta chains listed below, sequenced in a study of T cells in Graves' hyperthyroidism and ophthalmopathy. TCR beta CDR3 region amplification was performed from RNA transcripts. The HTBI primer set was used in a first-round RT-PCR of the TCR CDR3. TCRdb itself ran the multiplex PCR reads through MiXCR, one entry per CDR3 protein. The table includes around 690,000 distinct CDR3 sequences, around a sixth detected once. The sample consisted of blood. These TCRs come from a man over 45 with Graves' hyperthyroidism.

This clonotype was seen many times. It is unclear where the CDR3 begins or ends on the DNA, so no DNA is shown, and the CDR3 is as TCRdb lists it. The chain uses TRBV2 and TRBJ2-2; the table assigns TRBD1, which was not confirmed against the DNA. Germline V CDR1 and CDR2: SNHLY, FYNNEI. The CDR3 is 18 amino acids in total, end residues counted. The CDR3 reads CASSDFRGRTANTGELFF.

This clonotype was picked up many times. This chain connects TRBV12-3 or TRBV12-4 to TRBJ2-2; TRBD1 matches 8 bases. V lost 5 bases and J lost 6; bases outside the gene matches: 8. This CDR3 is built from 15 residues. The CDR3, as DNA: TGTGCCAGCAGTCCCCGGACAGGGTCTCCCGGGGAGCTGTTTTTT. It is translated as CASSPRTGSPGELFF.

The rearrangement links TRBV30 to TRBJ2-3; 11 nucleotides agree with TRBD1. The CDR3 contains 17 residues. The V gene's germline CDR1 is GTSNPN and CDR2 SVGIG (reference sequence). V was clipped by 2 bases and J by 2 bases; unmatched bases: 9. In DNA, the CDR3 is TGTGCCTGGAGTATCCCGGGACAGGGGGTATACACAGATACGCAGTATTTT. As protein: CAWSIPGQGVYTDTQYF. Drawing the rest from reference TRBV30 and TRBJ2-3, the complete variable domain is SQTIHQWPATLVQPVGSPLSLECTVEGTSNPNLYWYRQAAGRGLQLLFYSVGIGQISSEVPQNLSASRPQDRQFILSSKKLLLSDSGFYLCAWSIPGQGVYTDTQYFGPGTRLTVL.

This clonotype has a handful of counts. The rearrangement uses TRBV4-2 and TRBJ2-3, with 8 bases fitting TRBD2. Germline lookup yields CDR1 LGHNA and CDR2 YNFKEQ. This CDR3 is 16 amino acids long. V was clipped by 0 bases and J by 3 bases; unmatched bases: 5. The CDR3 sequence is CASSQDFTSGTDTQYF. DNA of the CDR3: TGTGCCAGCAGCCAAGATTTTACTAGCGGAACAGATACGCAGTATTTT.

This clonotype showed up just once. A much larger clone differs from this one at a single base, so this may be a read error. This chain uses TRBV12-3 or TRBV12-4 with TRBJ2-3; D call uncertain. Trimming pared 1 base from V and 12 bases from J, leaving 17 bases between. The CDR3 contains 14 residues. The CDR3, as DNA: TGTGCCAGCAGTTTAGAGGCAGGCCCTCAGCCCCAGTATTTT. It translates to CASSLEAGPQPQYF.

V gene TRBV20-1 combines with J gene TRBJ2-3; 14 nucleotides align to TRBD2. From germline, CDR1 is DFQATT and CDR2 SNEGSKA (reference sequence). The junction had 6 bases not matched to a gene; V was cut back by 3 bases and J by 4 bases. CDR3 length: 16 residues. CDR3 sequence: CSASGTSGRNSDTQYF. As DNA, the CDR3 is TGCAGTGCTAGCGGGACTAGCGGGAGAAATTCAGATACGCAGTATTTT.

This clonotype was detected many times. The junction differs from germline at one of its ends, possibly a read error. V gene TRBV7-7 combines with J gene TRBJ2-5, with D possibly being TRBD1 (6 bases). The CDR3 covers 12 residues. Per germline, CDR1 SSHAT and CDR2 FNYEAQ (reference sequence). The CDR3 DNA reads TGTGCTAGCAGCGACAGGCCCGAGACCCAGTACTTC. Translating gives CASSDRPETQYF.

This clonotype has ten or more counts. The chain recombines TRBV20-1 with TRBJ1-1; TRBD1 might be the D (5 bases). This CDR3 comprises 17 residues. V was cut by 0 bases and J by 4 bases, with 21 bases left in between. Germline lookup yields CDR1 DFQATT and CDR2 SNEGSKA (reference sequence). The CDR3 DNA reads TGCAGTGCTAGAGATTGGTCGGGAAGACTGGGGCTCACTGAAGCTTTCTTT. It specifies CSARDWSGRLGLTEAFF.

At least ten counts were recorded for this clonotype. The chain is built from TRBV5-1 and TRBJ1-6, with TRBD1 identical over 10 bases. From germline, CDR1 is SGHRS and CDR2 YFSETQ. The CDR3 sequence is 15 residues long. With 4 bases clipped from V and 15 bases from J, the junction kept 13 bases outside the gene matches. CDR3 sequence: CASSLAGQGMQLLHF. CDR3 DNA sequence: TGCGCCAGCAGCCTAGCGGGACAGGGGATGCAACTCCTCCACTTT.

This clonotype turned up a few times. The chain couples TRBV4-2 to TRBJ1-1, with D hard to call. There are 15 residues in the CDR3. V lost 1 base and J 0 bases, leaving 9 bases between the germline ends. Germline lookup yields CDR1 LGHNA and CDR2 YNFKEQ. The CDR3 DNA follows: TGTGCCAGCAGCCAAGTTGGGGTTATGAACACTGAAGCTTTCTTT. It specifies CASSQVGVMNTEAFF.

The V and J genes are TRBV9 and TRBJ2-7; D is uncertain. V was shortened by 0 bases and J by 0 bases, with 7 bases between the two germline ends. Germline lookup yields CDR1 SGDLS and CDR2 YYNGEE. The length of the CDR3 is 14 residues. CDR3 protein: CASSVGSDSYEQYF. The CDR3 DNA sequence: TGTGCCAGCAGCGTAGGGTCGGACTCCTACGAGCAGTACTTC.

The chain combines TRBV12-3 or TRBV12-4 with TRBJ1-1; D unresolved. The V gene lost 2 bases and the J gene lost 3 bases, with 7 bases spanning the gap. The CDR3 contains 13 residues. Here the CDR3 reads CASSLKEDTEAFF. CDR3 sequence (DNA): TGTGCCAGCAGTTTAAAAGAAGACACTGAAGCTTTCTTT.

A remark on this clonotype: This likely comes from a read error, as the CDR3 has no conserved phenylalanine or tryptophan at its end. The V and J genes are TRBV7-2 and TRBJ2-1, with TRBD2 identical over 9 bases. Looked up from germline, CDR1 is SGHTA and CDR2 is FQGNSA. Trimming took 2 bases from V and 7 from J; bases not matched to a gene: 3. The CDR3 is 14 amino acids. The CDR3 loop is CASSLLAGLNEQFC. The DNA of the CDR3 is TGTGCCAGCAGCTTACTAGCGGGATTAAATGAGCAGTTCTGC.

The gene calls are TRBV20-1 and TRBJ1-5; no definite D call. This CDR3 comprises 13 residues. Trimming cost V 4 bases and J 10 bases, with 17 bases left between them. Germline assignment: CDR1 DFQATT and CDR2 SNEGSKA (reference sequence). Here the CDR3 reads CSATQASLGPQHF. In nucleotides, the CDR3 is TGCAGTGCTACCCAGGCGAGTTTGGGACCCCAGCATTTT.